Given below is one T cell receptor beta chain in context. The antigen is unknown. The sample belongs to a study of T cells in Graves' hyperthyroidism and ophthalmopathy. Germline V lookup: CDR1 LNHNV, CDR2 YYDKDF (reference sequence). This CDR3 spans 18 amino acids. V gave up 5 bases and J gave up 5 bases; unmatched junction bases: 7. The investigators amplified TCR beta CDR3 regions from RNA transcripts. A set of HTBI primers served as the primers for a first-round RT-PCR of the TCR CDR3. A single record per CDR3 protein comes from TCRdb applying MiXCR to the multiplex PCR reads. This table holds approximately 640,000 distinct CDR3 sequences, over 40% found once. General study results and limits: Blood shared most expanded thyroid clonotypes above 0.001.

V usage is TRBV15 and J usage is TRBJ2-6; TRBD2 matches at 15 bases. The sequence derives from an adult man with Graves' disease, either hyperthyroidism or ophthalmopathy (not recorded which). The sample was peripheral blood or thyroid tissue (not recorded which). The CDR3 reads CATSGGLAGGKWANVLTF. CDR3 nucleotides: TGTGCCACCAGCGGGGGACTAGCGGGGGGCAAATGGGCCAACGTCCTGACTTTC.